The clone carrying this T cell receptor beta chain has ten or more counts. This CDR3 is 17 amino acids long. V was clipped by 0 bases and J by 2 bases, with 16 bases between them. CDR1 is LGHNA, CDR2 YNFKEQ, per germline. TCRdb redid the calling of the RACE reads with MiXCR, one entry per CDR3 protein. The top ten hold 2.9% of the sample, which has under 200,000 distinct CDR3 sequences, 30% seen once. The entry originates in a study of human T cells and chemical hapten exposure. Time point noted: pre-sensitization, week 0. Regarding treatment: therapeutic diphenylcyclopropenone sensitization with weekly scalp DPC.

The TCR was taken from a woman younger than 45 with alopecia areata. Some clones in this sample may be carry-over from other donors' samples. Specimen: whole blood, collected in connection with sensitization to the hapten diphenylcyclopropenone (DPC). V gene TRBV4-2 combines with J gene TRBJ2-5; D may be TRBD1 (5 bases). The CDR3 loop is CASSQDPVGSGQETQYF. The CDR3, as DNA: TGTGCCAGCAGCCAAGATCCGGTGGGCTCAGGGCAAGAGACCCAGTACTTC.